These T cell receptor beta chains were read from a single sample in a study of cytomegalovirus exposure and HLA in healthy donors. Assay used: immunoSEQ multiplex PCR; TCRdb lists only in-frame clones, some missing. The table lists under 300,000 clones, about 93% of them singletons. Material for sequencing was PBMCs. These receptors were collected from a girl aged 2 to 10 in good health and CMV-seronegative. The conserved cysteine and the conserved F or W are not part of the CDR3 here.

v_gene: TRBV13; CDR3aa: ASSSIRDRDNEQF
v_gene: TRBV29-1; CDR3aa: SIASGNLYEQY
v_gene: TRBV2; CDR3aa: ASSGERGWQETQY
v_gene: TRBV29-1; CDR3aa: SVVRGGTSDHNEQF
v_gene: TRBV7-9; CDR3aa: ASSPKGTGATGTEAF
v_gene: TRBV4-1; CDR3aa: ASSQDWDSYEQY
v_gene: TRBV6-1; CDR3aa: ASSPTGGSEKLF
v_gene: TRBV5-1; CDR3aa: ASSGTGNTGELF
v_gene: TRBV6-1; CDR3aa: ASSRTSSYNEQF
v_gene: TRBV30; CDR3aa: AWSNAVGTEAF
v_gene: TRBV29-1; CDR3aa: SSQGPVDTQY
v_gene: TRBV19; CDR3aa: ASSIGTDNEQF
v_gene: TRBV15; CDR3aa: ATSGLAGGWGDEQF
v_gene: TRBV19; CDR3aa: ASIETGKSSSPLH
v_gene: TRBV11-2; CDR3aa: ASSLNPPGQPGYT
v_gene: TRBV20-1; CDR3aa: SARLGNEQF
v_gene: TRBV4-1; CDR3aa: ASSTRGATEQY
v_gene: TRBV7-6; CDR3aa: ASRPTGVTEAF
v_gene: TRBV21-1; CDR3aa: ASPLRDRPMNTEAF
v_gene: TRBV15; CDR3aa: ATSHSGGSIYEQY
v_gene: TRBV7-9; CDR3aa: ASSSGLENIQY
v_gene: TRBV30; CDR3aa: AWSVPGQLTYGYT
v_gene: TRBV7-2; CDR3aa: ASSFGSRGETQY
v_gene: TRBV7-9; CDR3aa: ASSSPTSGSYNEQF
v_gene: TRBV4-1; CDR3aa: ASSQDGYPSSYEQY
v_gene: TRBV2; CDR3aa: ASSGWDSTNEKLF
v_gene: TRBV4-1; CDR3aa: ASSHNPTRPSEQY
v_gene: TRBV5-6; CDR3aa: ASSYRQGLSNQPQH
v_gene: TRBV9; CDR3aa: ASRKTSGVGEQF
v_gene: TRBV2; CDR3aa: ASSEGRGIDGYT
v_gene: TRBV5-1; CDR3aa: ASQTLPGTVNTEAF
v_gene: TRBV4-1; CDR3aa: ASSQGNTEAF
v_gene: TRBV9; CDR3aa: ASSVDPTTGVNEQF
v_gene: TRBV30; CDR3aa: ATDSRGETQY
v_gene: TRBV19; CDR3aa: ASTLRPNQPQH
v_gene: TRBV30; CDR3aa: AWSLGPPEAF
v_gene: TRBV7-9; CDR3aa: ASSLIGDRVYEQY
v_gene: TRBV29-1; CDR3aa: SVRRDRGVNTEAF
v_gene: TRBV5-4; CDR3aa: ASSPRQGPAGNTIY
v_gene: TRBV2; CDR3aa: ASSHHSGGTYNEQF
v_gene: TRBV9; CDR3aa: ASSVGPPKGGGYT
v_gene: TRBV5-6; CDR3aa: ASRGLAGERAYEQY
v_gene: TRBV9; CDR3aa: ASSVGQYNQPQH
v_gene: TRBV5-1; CDR3aa: ASSPTARTFATNEKLF
v_gene: TRBV30; CDR3aa: AWSPSLQGAYEQY
v_gene: TRBV7-9; CDR3aa: ASSFRFGQGKAKNIQY
v_gene: TRBV5-1; CDR3aa: ASSLVRGGRAVETQY
v_gene: TRBV9; CDR3aa: ASSRSGSDYNEQF
v_gene: TRBV4-2; CDR3aa: ASSRTGPLTVPGNTIY
v_gene: TRBV30; CDR3aa: AWSVSATYGYT
v_gene: TRBV19; CDR3aa: ASSIDPGSSYNEQF
v_gene: TRBV5-6; CDR3aa: ASSPGGSEAF
v_gene: TRBV2; CDR3aa: ASSEATGTGASTGNTIY
v_gene: TRBV27; CDR3aa: ASSLAGNTEAF
v_gene: TRBV10-3; CDR3aa: AISELFSTDTQY